The 32 T cell receptor beta chains in this list originate from one sample, sequenced in a study of CD8 T cells in Susac syndrome. Random hexamers served to reverse transcribe roughly 0.5 to 1 ug RNA. TCRdb passed the immunoSEQ multiplex PCR reads through MiXCR, listing each CDR3 protein once. This table has under 550,000 distinct CDR3 sequences, about 85% appearing once. Specimen: CD8+ T cells from PBMCs. Every receptor here comes from a human donor with multiple sclerosis.

V is TRBV7-9 and J is TRBJ1-5; no firm D call. The CDR3 is 12 residues long. Trimming shortened V by 1 base and J by 6 bases, and 4 bases separated the two germline ends. The germline CDR1 and CDR2 sequences are SEHNR and FQNEAQ (reference sequence). CDR3 sequence: CASSLETQPQHF. As DNA, the CDR3 is TGTGCCAGCAGCTTAGAGACTCAGCCCCAGCATTTT.

This chain connects TRBV27 to TRBJ2-1, with TRBD1 matching 9 bases. The germline gives CDR1 MNHEY, CDR2 SMNVEV (reference sequence). CDR3 length equals 16 residues. V shed 0 bases, J shed 5 bases, and the junction held 5 bases outside the gene matches. In nucleotides, the CDR3 is TGTGCCAGCAGTTTATCGGGACAGGGCGGGAACAATGAGCAGTTCTTC. Its translation is CASSLSGQGGNNEQFF.

Only one count was recorded for this clonotype. This chain uses TRBV20-1 with TRBJ2-1, with D unresolved. Germline V gene data show CDR1 as DFQATT and CDR2 as SNEGSKA (reference sequence). Trimming left V 0 bases short and J 0 bases short, with 9 bases between. The CDR3 has 15 amino acids. CDR3 bases: TGCAGTGCTAGAGATCGGCGCGGCTCCTACAATGAGCAGTTCTTC. As protein: CSARDRRGSYNEQFF.

V gene TRBV10-2 combines with J gene TRBJ1-1; the match to TRBD1 covers 8 bases. CDR3 length: 18 residues. Germline assignment: CDR1 WSHSY and CDR2 SAAADI. The V gene end was trimmed by 2 bases and the J gene end by 3 bases; junction bases not matched to a gene: 14. CDR3 sequence: CASSEETLQGDVDTEAFF. The CDR3 nucleotides read TGCGCCAGCAGTGAGGAGACCCTACAGGGGGATGTGGACACTGAAGCTTTCTTT.

The chain couples TRBV6-1 to TRBJ2-3; the D gene could be TRBD1 or TRBD2 (6 bases each). The CDR3 is 16 amino acids. CDR1 is MNHNS and CDR2 is SASEGT in the germline V gene. V shed 6 bases and J shed 3 bases, with 19 bases lying between them. CDR3 in DNA: TGTGCCAGCAGCCAAAGGGGGGCCCGGGGAACAGATACGCAGTATTTT. Its protein is CASSQRGARGTDTQYF.

This clonotype was observed a single time. The genes are TRBV25-1 and TRBJ2-1, with D tentatively TRBD2 (6 bases). The length of the CDR3 is 16 residues. Germline V gene data show CDR1 as MGHDK and CDR2 as SYGVNS. V lost 6 bases and J 0 bases, leaving 15 bases between the germline ends. The CDR3 DNA sequence: TGTGCCAGCAGCGCCCGGGACGGGAGCTCCTACAATGAGCAGTTCTTC. Its protein is CASSARDGSSYNEQFF.

This sequence joins TRBV25-1 and TRBJ1-5, with D unclear. The V end was cut by 1 base, the J end by 7 bases, with 8 bases between. The CDR3 is 13 residues long. Germline loops: CDR1 MGHDK, CDR2 SYGVNS. In DNA form, the CDR3 reads TGTGCCAGCAGTGAATCAAGTGGGCAGCCCCAGCATTTT. The encoded protein is CASSESSGQPQHF.

The V call is TRBV20-1, the J call TRBJ2-7, with D possibly TRBD2 on 5 matching bases. This CDR3 is 13 amino acids long. Per the germline V gene, CDR1 is DFQATT and CDR2 is SNEGSKA (reference sequence). With 2 bases removed from V and 4 bases from J, the gap between germline ends came to 12 bases. Here the CDR3 DNA reads TGCAGTGCTAGAAGACGGGGTCTGTACGAGCAGTACTTC. Protein: CSARRRGLYEQYF.

This clonotype was seen a single time. This chain connects TRBV4-1 to TRBJ2-2, with 9 bases that match TRBD2. V lost 1 base to trimming and J lost 2 bases; unmatched junction nucleotides: 8. Germline V gene lookup returns CDR1 MGHRA and CDR2 YSYEKL. The CDR3 runs to 18 residues. The CDR3 spells CASSQVFSGGGNTGELFF. In DNA form, the CDR3 reads TGCGCCAGCAGCCAAGTCTTTAGCGGGGGAGGAAACACCGGGGAGCTGTTTTTT.

This CDR3 is CASSGRTVIYQPQHF. In DNA, the CDR3 is TGTGCCAGCAGTGGGCGGACAGTGATCTATCAGCCCCAGCATTTT. The V call is TRBV6-1, the J call TRBJ1-5, with D perhaps TRBD1 (6 bases). V gave up 4 bases and J gave up 5 bases, with 15 bases separating them. This CDR3 region has 15 residues. The germline gives CDR1 MNHNS, CDR2 SASEGT.

This chain connects TRBV29-1 to TRBJ2-2; D unresolved. The CDR3 has 13 amino acids. Germline CDR1 SQVTM, CDR2 ANQGSEA. Deletions cut 0 bases from V and 1 base from J, with 3 bases between. In DNA, the CDR3 is TGCAGCGTTGAAGAGCAGAACACCGGGGAGCTGTTTTTT. It codes for CSVEEQNTGELFF.

This chain connects TRBV28 to TRBJ2-1; D unclear. The CDR3 loop spans 15 amino acids. With 6 bases removed from V and 0 bases from J, the gap between germline ends came to 12 bases. Germline assignment: CDR1 MDHEN and CDR2 SYDVKM. This CDR3 reads CASSPLPSSYNEQFF. The CDR3 DNA sequence: TGTGCCAGCAGCCCTTTACCGAGCTCCTACAATGAGCAGTTCTTC.

In its sample, this clonotype was seen once. The genes are TRBV27 and TRBJ1-2; a weak D match, TRBD1 (6 bases). Germline V CDR1 and CDR2: MNHEY, SMNVEV (reference sequence). The CDR3 spans 17 residues. V was clipped by 4 bases and J by 0 bases, with 18 bases between them. CDR3 bases: TGTGCCAGCAGTTCCCACAGGGAGGGAAAAACTAACTATGGCTACACCTTC. It translates to CASSSHREGKTNYGYTF.

This chain connects TRBV27 to TRBJ2-2; D is perhaps TRBD2 (6 bases). Trimming shortened V by 7 bases and J by 0 bases, and 9 bases separated the two germline ends. Per the germline V gene, CDR1 is MNHEY and CDR2 is SMNVEV (reference sequence). The length of the CDR3 is 14 residues. Here the CDR3 reads CASMEGTNTGELFF. Here the CDR3 DNA reads TGTGCCAGCATGGAGGGAACGAACACCGGGGAGCTGTTTTTT.

The CDR3 spells CASSLVDRGEEEAFF. The CDR3 bases are TGTGCCAGCAGCTTAGTCGATCGGGGGGAAGAAGAAGCTTTCTTT. The gene calls are TRBV7-9 and TRBJ1-1, with D possibly being TRBD1 (5 bases). There are 15 residues in the CDR3. Germline CDR1 and CDR2: SEHNR and FQNEAQ (reference sequence). The V end lost 1 base, the J end lost 8 bases, and 17 bases lay between the germline ends.

This chain uses TRBV12-3 or TRBV12-4 with TRBJ1-1; D is perhaps TRBD1 (5 bases). CDR3 length: 14 amino acids. V dropped 2 bases and J dropped 4 bases, with 11 bases sitting between them. The CDR3 reads CASSLRGLATEAFF. CDR3 in DNA: TGTGCCAGCAGTTTACGGGGCTTGGCCACTGAAGCTTTCTTT.

The V and J genes are TRBV13 and TRBJ1-1; possibly TRBD1 for D (6 bases). Germline V gives CDR1 PRHDT, CDR2 FYEKMQ (reference sequence). V gave up 5 bases and J gave up 1 base, with 17 bases separating them. The CDR3 extends over 16 amino acids. The CDR3 bases are TGTGCCAGCAGCGCCACTGGCTGGGGGGCGAACACTGAAGCTTTCTTT. Its protein product is CASSATGWGANTEAFF.

V usage is TRBV30 and J usage is TRBJ2-1; 8 bases match TRBD1. J was trimmed by 8 bases and V by 1 base; bases with no gene match: 10. CDR1 GTSNPN and CDR2 SVGIG come from the germline V gene (reference sequence). This CDR3 contains 15 residues. The CDR3 nucleotides are TGTGCCTGGAGTGGCCTAACCGGGACAGGCCATGAGCAGTTCTTC. Its translation: CAWSGLTGTGHEQFF.

The chain carries TRBV27 and TRBJ2-1; D is unresolved. The CDR3 runs to 14 residues. Between the trimmed V and J ends, which lost 4 bases and 8 bases, there was a span of 15 bases. Germline V gene lookup returns CDR1 MNHEY and CDR2 SMNVEV (reference sequence). The CDR3 loop reads CASSYLGMFYEQFF. The CDR3 DNA sequence: TGTGCCAGCAGTTACCTAGGGATGTTTTATGAGCAGTTCTTC.

In its sample, this clonotype was seen once. The chain has TRBV27 and TRBJ2-7; 11 nucleotides align to TRBD2. The CDR3 totals 15 residues. Trimming cost V 4 bases and J 4 bases; bases outside gene matches: 6. Germline V lookup: CDR1 MNHEY, CDR2 SMNVEV (reference sequence). Here the CDR3 reads CASSSLAGGRYEQYF. In DNA form, the CDR3 reads TGTGCCAGCAGTTCCTTAGCGGGAGGGCGGTACGAGCAGTACTTC.

This clonotype was found once. The chain recombines TRBV6-1 with TRBJ1-5, with D possibly being TRBD1 (5 bases). Trimming removed 3 bases at V and 5 bases at J, with 14 bases between. Germline CDR1 and CDR2: MNHNS and SASEGT. The CDR3 is made up of 15 amino acids. CDR3 in DNA: TGTGCCAGCAGTGACCCTCAAACAGGTTATCAGCCCCAGCATTTT. Protein sequence: CASSDPQTGYQPQHF.

This chain links TRBV6-1 with TRBJ1-5, with D hard to call. This CDR3 spans 15 amino acids. CDR1 and CDR2 (germline): MNHNS, SASEGT. V was clipped by 4 bases and J by 1 base, with 11 bases between them. The CDR3 DNA reads as TGTGCCAGCAGTGGGACGGAAGAGAGCAATCAGCCCCAGCATTTT. Protein: CASSGTEESNQPQHF.

The chain carries TRBV27 and TRBJ1-1; no definite D call. The CDR3 spans 13 residues. Per germline, CDR1 MNHEY and CDR2 SMNVEV (reference sequence). Trimming stripped 0 bases from V and 6 bases from J, with 8 bases between. The CDR3 loop reads CASSLSNQPEAFF. The DNA for the CDR3 is TGTGCCAGCAGTTTATCGAACCAACCTGAAGCTTTCTTT.

The chain uses TRBV14 and TRBJ2-2; D remains ambiguous. Trimming took off 6 bases at V and 3 bases at J, with 14 bases between the two ends. In germline, CDR1 is SGHDN, CDR2 FVKESK. The CDR3 extends over 15 amino acids. CDR3 in amino acids: CASSLSWADTGELFF. CDR3 DNA sequence: TGTGCCAGCAGTCTAAGCTGGGCGGACACCGGGGAGCTGTTTTTT.

The chain joins TRBV30 to TRBJ2-5; D might be TRBD2 (5 bases). This CDR3 has 13 amino acids. V gave up 2 bases and J gave up 5 bases, with 12 bases separating them. The germline V gene has CDR1 GTSNPN and CDR2 SVGIG (reference sequence). CDR3 in amino acids: CAWSSDSAETQYF. As DNA, the CDR3 is TGTGCCTGGAGTTCGGACTCAGCGGAGACCCAGTACTTC.

This clonotype has just one count. The rearrangement joins TRBV27 to TRBJ2-1, with D unresolved. Germline assignment: CDR1 MNHEY and CDR2 SMNVEV (reference sequence). CDR3 size: 13 residues. With 5 bases removed from V and 2 bases from J, the gap between germline ends came to 7 bases. CDR3 sequence reads: CASSPNPYNEQFF. The DNA of the CDR3 is TGTGCCAGCAGTCCCAATCCCTACAATGAGCAGTTCTTC.

The sample holds a few counts of this clonotype. The V call is TRBV4-1, the J call TRBJ2-7; 10 bases map to TRBD1. The germline gives CDR1 MGHRA, CDR2 YSYEKL. J was trimmed by 1 base and V by 3 bases; bases with no gene match: 3. This CDR3 contains 15 residues. In nucleotides, the CDR3 is TGCGCCAGCAGCCATGGACAGGGGGAATCCTACGAGCAGTACTTC. This translates into CASSHGQGESYEQYF.

The CDR3 DNA reads TGTGCCAGCAGCTTGAAGGGGACAGATACGCAGTATTTT. Translation: CASSLKGTDTQYF. The chain has TRBV7-3 and TRBJ2-3, with TRBD1 as a possible D gene (5 bases). This CDR3 has 13 amino acids. Germline CDR1 and CDR2: SGHTA and FQGTGA. Trimming removed 3 bases at V and 3 bases at J, with 7 bases between.

V gene TRBV19 combines with J gene TRBJ2-3, with D possibly matching TRBD2 (6 bases). Trimming shortened V by 0 bases and J by 3 bases, and 7 bases separated the two germline ends. This CDR3 comprises 14 residues. Germline V CDR1 and CDR2: LNHDA, SQIVND (reference sequence). CDR3 bases: TGTGCCAGTAGTATAGATAGCGGAACAGATACGCAGTATTTT. This encodes CASSIDSGTDTQYF.

The V gene is TRBV27, the J gene TRBJ2-5; D ambiguous. The CDR3 totals 15 residues. CDR1 is MNHEY and CDR2 is SMNVEV in the germline V gene (reference sequence). The V end was cut by 6 bases, the J end by 0 bases, with 14 bases between. The CDR3 reads CASRISGAYQETQYF. The CDR3 DNA reads TGTGCCAGCAGGATCAGTGGCGCCTACCAAGAGACCCAGTACTTC.

The gene calls are TRBV15 and TRBJ2-7; 7 positions agree with TRBD1. V shed 6 bases, J shed 1 base, and the junction held 15 bases outside the gene matches. The CDR3 length is 17 residues. Germline V CDR1 and CDR2: LNHNV, YYDKDF (reference sequence). The CDR3 loop reads CATSTPVKDRSSYEQYF. The CDR3 region has the DNA TGTGCCACCAGTACCCCAGTTAAGGACAGGAGTTCCTACGAGCAGTACTTC.

This sequence joins TRBV20-1 and TRBJ2-7, with D tentatively TRBD1 (5 bases). The CDR3 length is 14 residues. V was clipped by 0 bases and J by 6 bases, with 15 bases between them. Germline CDR1 is DFQATT and CDR2 is SNEGSKA (reference sequence). The CDR3 DNA reads as TGCAGTGCTAGAGATCTGACAGCCCAATCCGAGCAGTACTTC. Protein: CSARDLTAQSEQYF.